A single sample gave rise to the 9 T cell receptor beta chains below, sequenced in a study of Graves' ophthalmopathy and Graves' hyperthyroidism. Amplification from RNA transcripts yielded the TCR beta CDR3 regions. Second-round multiplex PCR came after first-round RT-PCR with HTBI primers. From the multiplex PCR reads, TCRdb called clonotypes with MiXCR, one entry per CDR3 protein. The table records around 400,000 distinct CDR3 sequences, around 21% of them present only once. The sequenced sample consisted of peripheral blood. Source of these receptors: a woman between 18 and 30 years old with stable Graves' hyperthyroidism.

This clonotype occurred many times. The J gene is TRBJ1-5, the V gene TRBV20-1; D uncertain. The CDR3 runs 14 residues. With 3 bases removed from V and 6 bases from J, the gap between germline ends came to 15 bases. Germline CDR1 and CDR2: DFQATT and SNEGSKA (reference sequence). The CDR3 reads CSARGSREFQPQHF. CDR3 coding DNA: TGCAGTGCTAGGGGCAGTAGGGAATTTCAGCCCCAGCATTTT.

A word on this clonotype: The junction and the germline gene differ at one end; a read error may be behind it. This CDR3 is CASSFSAKLAKNIKYF. CDR3 coding DNA: TGTGCCAGCAGTTTTTCAGCAAAGTTAGCCAAAAACATTAAGTACTTC. The chain links TRBV6-5 to TRBJ2-4; the D is unclear. In germline, CDR1 is MNHEY, CDR2 SVGAGI. The CDR3 totals 16 residues.

The CDR3 coding sequence is TGTGCCACCACGGAGGTAGGGGAGGCGACTTTCCTTCCGGAGCAGTACTTC. It specifies CATTEVGEATFLPEQYF. This rearrangement joins TRBV10-3 to TRBJ2-7; TRBD2 might be the D (6 bases). Germline V gene lookup returns CDR1 ENHRY and CDR2 SYGVKD. This CDR3 is 17 amino acids long. The V and J ends lost 10 bases and 7 bases respectively, with 32 bases between them.

This clonotype was found many times. V and J are TRBV25-1 and TRBJ2-4; D call uncertain. The ends were cut back, 1 base at V and 0 bases at J, with 13 bases in the middle. Germline V gives CDR1 MGHDK, CDR2 SYGVNS. This CDR3 spans 17 amino acids. The CDR3 sequence is CASSESSQILAKNIQYF. The DNA of the CDR3 is TGTGCCAGCAGTGAATCTAGTCAGATACTAGCCAAAAACATTCAGTACTTC.

This clonotype was picked up many times. V is TRBV9 and J is TRBJ2-5; D perhaps matches TRBD2 (5 bases). Trimming removed 3 bases from V and 2 bases from J, with 11 bases in between. Germline-derived CDR1 and CDR2 are SGDLS and YYNGEE. The CDR3 spans 14 residues. The CDR3 is CASSGGGSQETQYF. CDR3 in DNA: TGTGCCAGCAGCGGCGGAGGAAGTCAAGAGACCCAGTACTTC.

In its sample, this clonotype was seen many times. The chain recombines TRBV7-8 with TRBJ2-6; a possible D gene is TRBD2 (6 bases). Trimming took 0 bases from V and 3 from J, leaving 12 bases between them. CDR1 SGHVS and CDR2 FQNEAQ come from the germline V gene. The CDR3 covers 17 residues. DNA of the CDR3: TGTGCCAGCAGCTTAGCCCGATGGGGAGGTGGGGCCAACGTCCTGACTTTC. Its translation is CASSLARWGGGANVLTF.

This clonotype was detected many times. J is TRBJ1-2 and V is TRBV2; D is unclear. Trimming stripped 7 bases from V and 1 base from J, with 7 bases between. The length of the CDR3 is 12 residues. The germline CDR1 and CDR2 sequences are SNHLY and FYNNEI. The CDR3, as DNA: TGTGCCAGCAATCCAGTTAACTATGGCTACACCTTC. This sequence encodes CASNPVNYGYTF.

The rearrangement uses TRBV7-2 and TRBJ1-2, with D unresolved. V was pared by 1 base and J by 6 bases, with 6 bases between. There are 12 residues in the CDR3. Germline CDR1 SGHTA, CDR2 FQGNSA. CDR3 coding DNA: TGTGCCAGCAGCTTAGACGCGGATGGCTACACCTTC. Amino acids: CASSLDADGYTF.

Of note for this clonotype: Germline is not matched at one junction end, which may reflect a read error. The chain has TRBV2 and TRBJ2-7; 13 bases align to TRBD2. The CDR3 covers 14 residues. The V gene's germline CDR1 is SNHLY and CDR2 FYNNEI. CDR3 sequence reads: CASSESGTSGTGSF. DNA of the CDR3: TGTGCCAGCAGTGAATCCGGGACTAGCGGGACTGGTTCCTTC.